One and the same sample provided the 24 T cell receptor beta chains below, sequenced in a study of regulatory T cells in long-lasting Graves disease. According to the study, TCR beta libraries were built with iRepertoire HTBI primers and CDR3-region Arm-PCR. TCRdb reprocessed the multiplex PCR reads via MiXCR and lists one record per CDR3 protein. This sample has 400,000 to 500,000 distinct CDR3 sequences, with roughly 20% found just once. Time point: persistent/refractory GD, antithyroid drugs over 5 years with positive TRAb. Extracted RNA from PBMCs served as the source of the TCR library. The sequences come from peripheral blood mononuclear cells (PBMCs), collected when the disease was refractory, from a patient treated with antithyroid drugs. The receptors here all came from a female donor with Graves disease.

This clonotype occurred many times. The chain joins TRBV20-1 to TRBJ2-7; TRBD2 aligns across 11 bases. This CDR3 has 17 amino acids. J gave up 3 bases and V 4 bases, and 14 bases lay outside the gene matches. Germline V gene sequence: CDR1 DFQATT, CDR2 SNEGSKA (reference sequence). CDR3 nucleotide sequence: TGCAGTGCTACACCCGCGGGGCCGCTAGCGGGAGGCTACGAGCAGTACTTC. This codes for CSATPAGPLAGGYEQYF.

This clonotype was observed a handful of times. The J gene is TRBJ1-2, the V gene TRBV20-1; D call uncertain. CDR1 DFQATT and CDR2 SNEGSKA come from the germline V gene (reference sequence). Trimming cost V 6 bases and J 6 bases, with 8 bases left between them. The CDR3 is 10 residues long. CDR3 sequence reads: CSAPGDGYTF. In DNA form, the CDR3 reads TGCAGTGCACCGGGAGATGGCTACACCTTC.

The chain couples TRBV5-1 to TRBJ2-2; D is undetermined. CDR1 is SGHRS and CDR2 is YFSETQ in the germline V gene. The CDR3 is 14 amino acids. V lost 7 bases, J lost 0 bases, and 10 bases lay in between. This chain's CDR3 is CASVGFANTGELFF. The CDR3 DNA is TGCGCCAGCGTTGGGTTTGCGAACACCGGGGAGCTGTTTTTT.

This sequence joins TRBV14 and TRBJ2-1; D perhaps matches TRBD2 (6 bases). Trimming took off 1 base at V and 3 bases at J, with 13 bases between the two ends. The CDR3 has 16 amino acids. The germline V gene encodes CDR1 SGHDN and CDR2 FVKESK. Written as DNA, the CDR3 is TGTGCCAGCAGCCAAGTTGCCCCGACTAGCTACAATGAGCAGTTCTTC. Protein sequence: CASSQVAPTSYNEQFF.

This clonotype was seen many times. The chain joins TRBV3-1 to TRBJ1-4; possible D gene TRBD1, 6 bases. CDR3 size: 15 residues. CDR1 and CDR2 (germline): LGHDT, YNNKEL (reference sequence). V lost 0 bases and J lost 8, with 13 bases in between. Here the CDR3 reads CASSQESGAVEKLFF. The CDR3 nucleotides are TGTGCCAGCAGCCAAGAATCAGGGGCTGTGGAAAAACTGTTTTTT. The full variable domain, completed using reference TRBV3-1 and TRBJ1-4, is DTAVSQTPKYLVTQMGNDKSIKCEQNLGHDTMYWYKQDSKKFLKIMFSYNNKELIINETVPNRFSPKSPDKAHLNLHINSLELGDSAVYFCASSQESGAVEKLFFGSGTQLSVL.

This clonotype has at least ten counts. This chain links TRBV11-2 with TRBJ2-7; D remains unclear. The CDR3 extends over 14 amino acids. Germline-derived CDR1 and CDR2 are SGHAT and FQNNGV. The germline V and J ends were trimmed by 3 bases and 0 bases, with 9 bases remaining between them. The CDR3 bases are TGTGCCAGCAGCTTCAGTCCTGGCTCCTACGAGCAGTACTTC. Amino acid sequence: CASSFSPGSYEQYF.

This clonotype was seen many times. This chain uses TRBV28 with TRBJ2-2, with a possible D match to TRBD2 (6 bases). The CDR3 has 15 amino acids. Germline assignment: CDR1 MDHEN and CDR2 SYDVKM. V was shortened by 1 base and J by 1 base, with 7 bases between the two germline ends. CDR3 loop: CASSLSRGNTGELFF. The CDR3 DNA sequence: TGTGCCAGCAGTTTATCGCGGGGGAACACCGGGGAGCTGTTTTTT.

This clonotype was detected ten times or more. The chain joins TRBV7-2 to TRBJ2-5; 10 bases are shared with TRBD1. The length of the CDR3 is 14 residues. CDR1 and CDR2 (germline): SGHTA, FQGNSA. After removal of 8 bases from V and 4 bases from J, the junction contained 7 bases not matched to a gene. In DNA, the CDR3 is TGTGCCAGCGGCTCGGGGACAGGGGCAGAGACCCAGTACTTC. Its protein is CASGSGTGAETQYF.

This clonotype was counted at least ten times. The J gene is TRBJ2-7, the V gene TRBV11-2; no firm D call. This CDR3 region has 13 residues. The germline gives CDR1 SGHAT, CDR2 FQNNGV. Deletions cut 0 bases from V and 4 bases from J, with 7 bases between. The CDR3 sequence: CASSLDLVYEQYF. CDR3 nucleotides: TGTGCCAGCAGCTTAGATCTCGTTTACGAGCAGTACTTC.

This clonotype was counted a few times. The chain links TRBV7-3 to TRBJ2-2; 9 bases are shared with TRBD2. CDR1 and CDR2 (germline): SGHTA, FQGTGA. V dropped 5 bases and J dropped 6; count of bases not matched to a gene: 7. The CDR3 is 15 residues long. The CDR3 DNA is TGTGCCAGCAGCCCGGGGAGCGGGAGGCCCGGGGAGCTGTTTTTT. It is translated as CASSPGSGRPGELFF.

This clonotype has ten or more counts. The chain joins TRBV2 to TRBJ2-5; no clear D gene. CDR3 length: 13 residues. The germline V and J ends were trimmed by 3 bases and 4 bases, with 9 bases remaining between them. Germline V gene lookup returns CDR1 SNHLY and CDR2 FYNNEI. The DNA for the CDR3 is TGTGCCAGCAGTGACGCGGCAGTAGAGACCCAGTACTTC. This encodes CASSDAAVETQYF.

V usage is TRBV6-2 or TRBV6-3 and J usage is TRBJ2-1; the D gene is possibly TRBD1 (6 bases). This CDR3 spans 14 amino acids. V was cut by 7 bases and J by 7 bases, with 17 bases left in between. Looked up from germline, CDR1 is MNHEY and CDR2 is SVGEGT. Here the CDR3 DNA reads TGTGCCAGCAACGACTGGACAGAAGGGAATGAGCAGTTCTTC. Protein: CASNDWTEGNEQFF.

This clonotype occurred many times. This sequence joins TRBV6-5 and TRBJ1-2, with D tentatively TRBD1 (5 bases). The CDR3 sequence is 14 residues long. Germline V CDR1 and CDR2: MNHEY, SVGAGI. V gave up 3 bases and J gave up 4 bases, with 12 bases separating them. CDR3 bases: TGTGCCAGCAGTTATTCTCAGGGTGGCTATGGCTACACCTTC. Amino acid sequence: CASSYSQGGYGYTF.

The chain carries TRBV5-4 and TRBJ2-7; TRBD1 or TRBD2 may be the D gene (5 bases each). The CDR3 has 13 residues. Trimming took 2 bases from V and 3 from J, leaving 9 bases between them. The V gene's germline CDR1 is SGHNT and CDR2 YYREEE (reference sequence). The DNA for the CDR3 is TGTGCCAGCAGCTTCGGGACCCACTACGAGCAGTACTTC. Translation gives CASSFGTHYEQYF.

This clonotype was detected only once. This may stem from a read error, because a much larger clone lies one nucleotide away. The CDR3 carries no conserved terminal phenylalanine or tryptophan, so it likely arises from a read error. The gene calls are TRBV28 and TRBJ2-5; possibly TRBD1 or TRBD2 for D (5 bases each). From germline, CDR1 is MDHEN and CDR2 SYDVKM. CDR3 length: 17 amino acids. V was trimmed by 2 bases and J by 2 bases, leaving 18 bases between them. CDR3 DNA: TGTGCCAGCAGTTTAGGGGGTTCAGGTGCACCTCAAGAGACCCAGTACTCC. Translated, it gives CASSLGGSGAPQETQYS.

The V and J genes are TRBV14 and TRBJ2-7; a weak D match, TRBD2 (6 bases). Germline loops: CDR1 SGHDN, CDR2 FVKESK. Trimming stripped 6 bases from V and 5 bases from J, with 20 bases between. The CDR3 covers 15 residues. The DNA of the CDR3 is TGTGCCAGCAGTTTAAACACCGGGAGCTATCACGAGCAGTACTTC. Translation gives CASSLNTGSYHEQYF.

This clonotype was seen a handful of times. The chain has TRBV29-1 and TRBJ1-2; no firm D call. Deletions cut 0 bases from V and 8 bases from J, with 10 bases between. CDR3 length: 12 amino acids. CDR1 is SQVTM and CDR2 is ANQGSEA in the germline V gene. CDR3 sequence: CSVEDWTGGYTF. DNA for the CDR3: TGCAGCGTTGAAGATTGGACGGGGGGCTACACCTTC.

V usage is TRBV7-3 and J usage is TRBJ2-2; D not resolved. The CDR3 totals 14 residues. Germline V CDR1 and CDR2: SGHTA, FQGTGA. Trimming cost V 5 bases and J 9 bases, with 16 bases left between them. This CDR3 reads CASSPRLRTRELFF. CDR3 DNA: TGTGCCAGCAGCCCGCGACTGAGGACCAGGGAGCTGTTTTTT.

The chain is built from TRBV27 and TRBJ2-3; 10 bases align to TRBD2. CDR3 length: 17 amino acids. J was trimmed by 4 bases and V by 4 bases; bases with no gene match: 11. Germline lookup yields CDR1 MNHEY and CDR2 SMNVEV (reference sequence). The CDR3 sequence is CASSSLVAGGLPDTQYF. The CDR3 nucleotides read TGTGCCAGCAGTTCCCTGGTAGCGGGAGGATTGCCAGATACGCAGTATTTT.

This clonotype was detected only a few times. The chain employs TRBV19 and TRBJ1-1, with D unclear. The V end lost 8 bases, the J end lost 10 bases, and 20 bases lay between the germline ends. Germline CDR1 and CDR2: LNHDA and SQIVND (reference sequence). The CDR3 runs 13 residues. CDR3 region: CASGKIAWQPAFF. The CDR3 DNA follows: TGTGCCAGTGGGAAAATAGCCTGGCAGCCAGCTTTCTTT. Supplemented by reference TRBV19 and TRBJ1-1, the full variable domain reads DGGITQSPKYLFRKEGQNVTLSCEQNLNHDAMYWYRQDPGQGLRLIYYSQIVNDFQKGDIAEGYSVSREKKESFPLTVTSAQKNPTAFYLCASGKIAWQPAFFGQGTRLTVV.

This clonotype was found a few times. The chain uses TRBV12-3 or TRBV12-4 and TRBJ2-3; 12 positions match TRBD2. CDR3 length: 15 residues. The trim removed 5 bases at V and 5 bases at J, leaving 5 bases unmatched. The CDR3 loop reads CASSPLAGGLDTQYF. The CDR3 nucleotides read TGTGCCAGCAGTCCTCTAGCGGGAGGGCTAGATACGCAGTATTTT.

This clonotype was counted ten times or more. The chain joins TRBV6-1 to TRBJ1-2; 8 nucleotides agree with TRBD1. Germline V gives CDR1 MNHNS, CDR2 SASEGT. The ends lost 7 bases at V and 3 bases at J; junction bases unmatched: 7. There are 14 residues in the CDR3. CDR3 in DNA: TGTGCCAGCACCCCATCGACAGGGGACTATGGCTACACCTTC. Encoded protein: CASTPSTGDYGYTF.

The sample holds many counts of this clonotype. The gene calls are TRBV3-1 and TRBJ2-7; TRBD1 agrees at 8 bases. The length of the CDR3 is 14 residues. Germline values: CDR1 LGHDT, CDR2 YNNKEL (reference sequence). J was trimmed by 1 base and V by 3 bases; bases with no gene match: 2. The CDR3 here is CASSHGQGSYEQYF. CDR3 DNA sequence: TGTGCCAGCAGCCACGGACAGGGATCCTACGAGCAGTACTTC.

CDR3 DNA sequence: TGTGCCAGTAGTATCGGGATGATGGGGGAGCCCCAGCATTTT. Its protein is CASSIGMMGEPQHF. The rearrangement joins TRBV19 to TRBJ1-5, with D possibly matching TRBD1 (5 bases). V was pared by 3 bases and J by 8 bases, with 14 bases between. Germline V gene lookup returns CDR1 LNHDA and CDR2 SQIVND (reference sequence). This CDR3 spans 14 amino acids.